This note documents a single TCR beta chain sequence. Its antigen is not known. From germline, CDR1 is SGHDT and CDR2 YYEEEE. This CDR3 is built from 15 residues. Deletions cut 3 bases from V and 1 base from J, with 13 bases between. The data were taken from a study of cytomegalovirus exposure and HLA in healthy donors. Study-wide findings and caveats: A list of around 160 TCR beta chains associated with cytomegalovirus was given. Researchers reportedly found TCR beta sequences accurately predicted most subjects' HLA-A and HLA-B alleles. HLA allele associations emerged for some 16,000 TCR beta sequences in a later analysis, at 0.05 false discovery rate.

Vbeta (60) and Jbeta (13) primers were used in the PCR. Repertoires were generated with immunoSEQ multiplex PCR, while TCRdb's copy carries only in-frame clones and drops some. The data contain fewer than 120,000 clones, around 80% of them singletons. This sequence was found in a man in his thirties or forties in good health and CMV-seropositive. V and J are TRBV5-6 and TRBJ2-5, with D perhaps matching TRBD2 (5 bases). Sequencing used PBMCs. This chain's CDR3 is CASSCGTGVQETQYF. CDR3 in DNA: TGTGCCAGCAGCTGCGGAACCGGGGTCCAAGAGACCCAGTACTTC. The full variable domain, rest sourced from reference TRBV5-6 and TRBJ2-5, is DAGVTQSPTHLIKTRGQQVTLRCSPKSGHDTVSWYQQALGQGPQFIFQYYEEEERQRGNFPDRFSGHQFPNYSSELNVNALLLGDSALYLCASSCGTGVQETQYFGPGTRLLVL.